A selection of T cell receptor beta chains follows, all from one sample in a study of cytomegalovirus exposure and HLA in healthy donors. Profiling relied on immunoSEQ multiplex PCR, and the TCRdb table lists in-frame clones only, not all of them. The sample lists about 87,000 clones, over 65% seen once, with about a fifth in the top ten. Sequencing used PBMCs. The receptors were sampled from a man aged 30 to 45 in good health and CMV-seropositive. CDR3s include the opening cysteine and the closing phenylalanine or tryptophan. A D gene is named only where the DNA matches it firmly. The size field is filled for only some rows; it gives once, few, many or a size class.

>14|TRBV7-3|TRBD1|.
CASSTGTVGSPLHF
>14|TRBV2|.|.
CASTRGRLQETQYF
>14|TRBV27|.|.
CASSLSSGNTEAFF
>15|TRBV6-5|TRBD1|.
CASSLRGQVNTEAFF
>16|TRBV9|TRBD2|.
CASSPGLAISYNEQFF
>15|TRBV27|TRBD1|.
CASSAPGQGLDEQYF
>15|TRBV19|.|few
CASSIDWADFYGYTF
>13|TRBV7-3|TRBD1|.
CASSPDRGVGYTF
>14|TRBV19|TRBD1|.
CASSPGTGSYEQYF
>13|TRBV5-1|.|.
CASSLGPDTEAFF
>16|TRBV2|TRBD1|.
CASSEAAGTGRTEAFF
>21|TRBV4-3|TRBD2|.
CASSQAPVWASGRRIRDEQFF
>16|TRBV6-1|TRBD2|.
CASSEVGGRGTDTQYF
>15|TRBV5-4|TRBD2|.
CASSFATGGLNEQFF
>16|TRBV5-1|.|.
CASSSQSDSLNYGYTF
>16|TRBV19|TRBD2|few
CASSIGRGGIQETQYF
>15|TRBV7-3|.|.
CASSFDSLNNSPLHF
>13|TRBV30|TRBD1|.
CAWSVGTAYEQYF
>11|TRBV20-1|.|.
CSELWQETQYF
>14|TRBV6-5|TRBD1|.
CASRWDRASTEAFF
>18|TRBV4-2|TRBD2|once
CASSQEGRPGGLTDTQYF
>15|TRBV5-4|.|.
CASSVGTAGANVLTF
>15|TRBV5-6|TRBD1|once
CASSPLGDRAKTQYF
>15|TRBV9|.|once
CASSVQGASTDTQYF
>14|TRBV5-6|.|.
CASSTPLVPYEQYF
>15|TRBV11-3|.|few
CASSQQGSGANVLTF
>14|TRBV4-2|.|.
CASTLGTLDEKLFF
>17|TRBV15|TRBD2|.
CATSRGTSGGFSYEQYF
>15|TRBV30|.|.
CAWSVGGPNTGELFF
>14|TRBV30|TRBD2|.
CAWRQAGGPYEQYF
>13|TRBV27|.|.
CATRGGWVREAFF
>15|TRBV6-5|.|.
CASSRTGSGVTEAFF
>15|TRBV5-4|TRBD2|.
CASSLGLAGTYEQYF
>11|TRBV30|.|.
CAWSVEQWPFF
>15|TRBV4-1|.|.
CASSLRDTEAYEQYF
>15|TRBV6-1|.|.
CASGETNIRRDTQYF
>14|TRBV28|TRBD1|.
CASSIGGQGYEQYF
>15|TRBV15|.|.
CATSSTTGEAGELFF
>15|TRBV27|.|.
CASSLSYLNTGELFF
>15|TRBV5-1|.|.
CASRRAGASAGELFF
>15|TRBV18|TRBD1|.
CASSPPRGSTDTQYF
>15|TRBV6-5|TRBD1|.
CASSYGTGYNSPLHF
>19|TRBV5-1|TRBD2|.
CASSAGLAGAPSYQETQYF